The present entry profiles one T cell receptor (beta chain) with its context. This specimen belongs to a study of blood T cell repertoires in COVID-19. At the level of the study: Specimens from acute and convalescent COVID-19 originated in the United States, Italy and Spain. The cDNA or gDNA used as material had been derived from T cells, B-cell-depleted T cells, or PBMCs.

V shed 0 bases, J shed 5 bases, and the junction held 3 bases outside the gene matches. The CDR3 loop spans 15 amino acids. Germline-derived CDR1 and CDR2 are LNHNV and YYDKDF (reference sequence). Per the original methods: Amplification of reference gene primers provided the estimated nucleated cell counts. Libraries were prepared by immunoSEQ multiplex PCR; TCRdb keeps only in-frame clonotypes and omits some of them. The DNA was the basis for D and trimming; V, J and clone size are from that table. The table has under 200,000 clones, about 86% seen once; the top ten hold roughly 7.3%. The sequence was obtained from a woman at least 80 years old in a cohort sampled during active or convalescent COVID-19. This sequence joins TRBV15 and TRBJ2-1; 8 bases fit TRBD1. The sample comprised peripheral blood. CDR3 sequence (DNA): TGTGCCACCAGCAGAGACCCGGGACAGGACAATGAGCAGTTCTTC. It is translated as CATSRDPGQDNEQFF. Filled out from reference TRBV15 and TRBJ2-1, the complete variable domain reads DAMVIQNPRYQVTQFGKPVTLSCSQTLNHNVMYWYQQKSSQAPKLLFHYYDKDFNNEADTPDNFQSRRPNTSFCFLDIRSPGLGDTAMYLCATSRDPGQDNEQFFGPGTRLTVL.